This T cell receptor beta chain was recovered during a study of response to subunit inactivated influenza vaccine (dated by TCRdb to 2016 to 2019). About the full investigation: Deep quantitative T cell receptor repertoire profiling was used in the study to track responses to a trivalent subunit inactivated influenza vaccine. Paper-wide results and their limitations: According to the authors, only a limited number of new T cells may be recruited by each seasonal influenza vaccination.

About this clonotype: Its binding antigen is unknown. No qualities accompany the bases; no much larger clone lies one base away.

Per the germline V gene (reference sequence), DFQATT is the CDR1 and SNEGSKA is the CDR2. From the cysteine up to the phenylalanine, the CDR3 has a length of 14 residues. Only the CDR3 DNA stays, 42 bases, in frame from base 1. V is cut back by 1 base and J by 3 bases, with 4 bases in the junction unmatched. Library preparation employed RT-PCR. This sample was sequenced with an Illumina HiSeq 2500. TCRdb's own reprocessing of the public reads used fastp at Q25 and MiXCR and kept productive beta chains. Identical CDR3 proteins give one entry, which carries the most common genes and DNA. This sample gives more than 700,000 distinct CDR3 sequences in total; roughly 20% of them show up just once. The top ten clones comprise 10% of the sample.

This receptor was identified in a middle-aged man who received an inactivated influenza vaccine. Donor details come from another sample of the same person, matched by shared clones. Recombination linked TRBV20-1 to TRBJ2-7, with TRBD2 identical over 9 junction bases. The sample in question was PBMCs from blood, obtained about 5 days after vaccination. The CDR3 loop reads CSARGEREVYEQYF. The bases read TGCAGTGCTAGAGGAGAGCGGGAGGTCTACGAGCAGTACTTC.